This TCR beta chain was documented in a study of blood T cells in healthy people across ages. General study points: Researchers judged that diversity estimates from one million T cells fell short of true values. Across the age range, TCR beta diversity per million T cells fell in a roughly linear way.

Trimming cost V 4 bases and J 2 bases, with 12 bases left between them. Germline V CDR1 and CDR2: DFQATT, SNEGSKA (reference sequence). This CDR3 is built from 13 residues. The table lists this clonotype with a count of one. Antigen specificity is unknown. Peripheral blood was drawn, approximately 9.4 milliliters per donor. The authors ran a second PCR of 7 to 11 cycles using a sample-barcoded 5' primer and a J-beta primer mix. Every molecule of cDNA carried a tag from a template-switch adaptor with 12 random nucleotides. One entry per CDR3 protein, called by TCRdb with MiXCR from the 5' RACE reads. The sample includes approximately 400,000 distinct CDR3 sequences, about 49% of them seen just once.

Sequencing was carried out using blood. This TCR was sampled from a man aged 60-69 years in good health. The rearrangement uses TRBV20-1 and TRBJ2-7, with D hard to call. The CDR3 here is CSAIGILPYEQYF. CDR3 in DNA: TGCAGTGCTATCGGCATCCTACCCTACGAGCAGTACTTC.